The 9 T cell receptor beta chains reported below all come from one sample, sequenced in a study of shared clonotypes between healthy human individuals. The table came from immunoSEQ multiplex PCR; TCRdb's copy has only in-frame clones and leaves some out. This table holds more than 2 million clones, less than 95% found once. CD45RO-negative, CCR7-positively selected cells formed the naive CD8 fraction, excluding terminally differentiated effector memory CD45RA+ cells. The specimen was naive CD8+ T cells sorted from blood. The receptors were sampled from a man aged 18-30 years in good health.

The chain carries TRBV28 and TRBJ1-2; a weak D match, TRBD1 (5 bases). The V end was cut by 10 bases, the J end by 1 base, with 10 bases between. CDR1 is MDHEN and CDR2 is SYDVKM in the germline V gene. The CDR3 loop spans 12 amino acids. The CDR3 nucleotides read TGTGCCAACGGGGACTTTAACTATGGCTACACCTTC. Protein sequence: CANGDFNYGYTF.

The CDR3 region has the DNA TGTGCCAGCAGCGGAACCCAGGGGAACACTGAAGCTTTCTTT. Translated: CASSGTQGNTEAFF. The gene calls are TRBV7-9 and TRBJ1-1; D is perhaps TRBD1 (5 bases). Trimming removed 5 bases from V and 1 base from J, with 11 bases in between. The CDR3 is made up of 14 amino acids. Germline CDR1 and CDR2: SEHNR and FQNEAQ (reference sequence).

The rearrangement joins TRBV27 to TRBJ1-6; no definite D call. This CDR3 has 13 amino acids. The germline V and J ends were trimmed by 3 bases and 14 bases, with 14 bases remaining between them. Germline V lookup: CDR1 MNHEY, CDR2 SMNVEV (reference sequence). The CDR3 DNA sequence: TGTGCCAGCAGTTTGGTGTCCGGGTCATCCCTCCACTTT. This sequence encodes CASSLVSGSSLHF.

The CDR3, as DNA: TGTGCCTGCGAACAGGGAGATGGCACAGATACGCAGTATTTT. Translation: CACEQGDGTDTQYF. The chain links TRBV10-3 to TRBJ2-3; D possibly corresponds to TRBD1 (6 bases). V lost 11 bases, J lost 1 base, and 16 bases lay in between. CDR1 and CDR2 (germline): ENHRY, SYGVKD. There are 14 residues in the CDR3.

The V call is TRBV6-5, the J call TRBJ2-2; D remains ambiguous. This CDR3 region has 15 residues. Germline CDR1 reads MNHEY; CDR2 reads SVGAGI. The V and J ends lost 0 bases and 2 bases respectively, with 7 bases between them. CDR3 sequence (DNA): TGTGCCAGCAGTTACTCCCCAGGAAACACCGGGGAGCTGTTTTTT. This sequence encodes CASSYSPGNTGELFF.

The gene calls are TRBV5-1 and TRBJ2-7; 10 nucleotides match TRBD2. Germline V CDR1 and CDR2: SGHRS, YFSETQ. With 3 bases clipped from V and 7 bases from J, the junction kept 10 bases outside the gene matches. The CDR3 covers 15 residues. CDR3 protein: CASSSSAGGPMEQYF. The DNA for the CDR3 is TGCGCCAGCAGCTCGTCAGCGGGAGGGCCGATGGAGCAGTACTTC.

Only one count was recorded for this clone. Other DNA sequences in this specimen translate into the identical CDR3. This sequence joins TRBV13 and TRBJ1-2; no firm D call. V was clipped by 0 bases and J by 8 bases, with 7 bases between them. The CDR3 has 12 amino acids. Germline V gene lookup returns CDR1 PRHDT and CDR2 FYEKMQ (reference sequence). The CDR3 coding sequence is TGTGCCAGCAGCTTAGGAGCGAGGGGCTACACCTTC. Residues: CASSLGARGYTF. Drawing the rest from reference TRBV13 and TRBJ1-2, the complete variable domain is AAGVIQSPRHLIKEKRETATLKCYPIPRHDTVYWYQQGPGQDPQFLISFYEKMQSDKGSIPDRFSAQQFSDYHSELNMSSLELGDSALYFCASSLGARGYTFGSGTRLTVV.

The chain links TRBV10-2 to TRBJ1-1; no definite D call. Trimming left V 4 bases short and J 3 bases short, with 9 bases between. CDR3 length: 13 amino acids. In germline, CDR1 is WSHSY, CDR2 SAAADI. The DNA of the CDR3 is TGCGCCAGCAGTGTGCATGGGGACACTGAAGCTTTCTTT. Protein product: CASSVHGDTEAFF.

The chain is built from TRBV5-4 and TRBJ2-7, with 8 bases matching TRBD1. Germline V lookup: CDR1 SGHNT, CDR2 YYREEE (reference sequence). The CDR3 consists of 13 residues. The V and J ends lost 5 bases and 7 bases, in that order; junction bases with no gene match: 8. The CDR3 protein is CASSSDRAEEQYF. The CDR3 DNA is TGTGCCAGCAGTTCGGACAGGGCTGAAGAGCAGTACTTC.